The present TCR beta chain was sequenced within a study of T cells in pancreatic ductal adenocarcinoma. Trimming took off 2 bases at V and 2 bases at J, with 8 bases between the two ends. The CDR3 sequence is 14 residues long. This clone was counted a few times. What it recognizes is unknown. No neoadjuvant therapy was given to the selected pancreatic ductal adenocarcinoma patients before their surgery. Produced via immunoSEQ multiplex PCR; TCRdb's table is partial and in-frame only. Altogether around 9,000 clones are present, approximately 67% being singletons, with the ten largest covering 27%. Notes on the study in general: Tumor samples had fewer productive templates and 7.5 to 9.5-fold fewer unique clonotypes than blood.

The receptor comes from a human donor with pancreatic ductal adenocarcinoma. Sequenced: pancreatic tumor tissue. The chain has TRBV23-1 and TRBJ2-3, with D perhaps matching TRBD2 (5 bases). TRBV23-1 is annotated as an ORF whose role is uncertain. The CDR3 DNA reads TGCGCCAGCAGTCAAGTAGCGCCCACAGATACGCAGTATTTT. Amino acid sequence: CASSQVAPTDTQYF.